Sequencing of this T cell receptor beta chain was carried out in a study of cytotoxic CD8 clonotypes in ibrutinib-treated CLL. The repertoire was sequenced with immunoSEQ multiplex PCR; TCRdb's copy has only in-frame clones and lacks some. Of tens of thousands of clones listed, roughly 80% are singletons. A note on this clone: Antigen: not known.

The CDR3 runs to 14 residues. The trim removed 10 bases at V and 7 bases at J, leaving 12 bases unmatched. Germline V gives CDR1 ENHRY, CDR2 SYGVKD. Points from the study as a whole: Clonality went up at the time of ibrutinib response, stayed stable in sustained remission, and later dropped back toward its baseline level at progression. Baseline values of clonality outstripped age-matched healthy donors and followed circulating CD8+ T-cell counts. Public clonotypes were seen rarely and were contracted or stable on treatment.

This chain connects TRBV10-3 to TRBJ1-4; the match to TRBD1 covers 7 bases. The receptor comes from a human donor with chronic lymphocytic leukemia. The material sequenced was PBMCs, taken after 12 months of ibrutinib treatment. The CDR3 sequence: CATRDREGGEKLFF. The DNA of the CDR3 is TGTGCCACCCGAGACAGGGAGGGAGGTGAAAAACTGTTTTTT.